These 14 T cell receptor beta chains were sequenced from one sample in a study of blood T cells in healthy people across ages. Primed by a sample-barcoded 5' primer and a J-beta primer mix, a second PCR proceeded for 7 to 11 cycles. TCRdb re-called the 5' RACE reads through MiXCR, storing one row per CDR3 protein. Of roughly 1,500,000 distinct CDR3 sequences in the sample, roughly 40% were seen once. Material for sequencing was blood. The source is a woman under 30 in good health.

In this sample, this clonotype turned up a few times. This CDR3 reads CASSWTNSYEQYF. The CDR3 coding sequence is TGCGCCAGCAGCTGGACTAACTCCTACGAGCAGTACTTC. The V call is TRBV5-1, the J call TRBJ2-7; the D gene is possibly TRBD2 (6 bases). Germline values: CDR1 SGHRS, CDR2 YFSETQ. The CDR3 consists of 13 residues. Trimming removed 3 bases from V and 0 bases from J, with 7 bases in between.

This chain links TRBV11-2 with TRBJ2-7, with 8 nucleotides matching TRBD1. Per the germline V gene, CDR1 is SGHAT and CDR2 is FQNNGV. V gave up 4 bases and J gave up 4 bases; unmatched junction bases: 6. The CDR3 length is 14 residues. The CDR3 is CASSSTGQAYEQYF. The CDR3 bases are TGTGCCAGCAGCTCAACGGGACAGGCTTACGAGCAGTACTTC.

The gene calls are TRBV3-1 and TRBJ2-4, with 12 bases that match TRBD2. CDR1 is LGHDT, CDR2 YNNKEL, per germline (reference sequence). The CDR3 is made up of 15 amino acids. V trimming: 4 bases; J trimming: 9 bases; junction bases outside the gene matches: 7. DNA for the CDR3: TGTGCCAGCAGCCCCATGACTAGCGGGAGCACCATTCAGTACTTC. Translating gives CASSPMTSGSTIQYF.

A few counts support this clonotype. This sequence joins TRBV4-2 and TRBJ1-4; 8 nucleotides line up with TRBD1. The trim removed 4 bases at V and 6 bases at J, leaving 7 bases unmatched. The V gene's germline CDR1 is LGHNA and CDR2 YNFKEQ. The CDR3 consists of 15 residues. CDR3 residues: CASSPSDRDDEKLFF. The CDR3, as DNA: TGTGCCAGCAGCCCTTCGGACAGGGATGATGAAAAACTGTTTTTT.

V usage is TRBV18 and J usage is TRBJ2-3, with D perhaps TRBD1 or TRBD2 (5 bases each). V lost 3 bases, J lost 2 bases, and 12 bases lay in between. The CDR3 sequence is 15 residues long. The V gene's germline CDR1 is KGHSH and CDR2 LQKENI. This CDR3 is CASSPGDPSTDTQYF. The DNA for the CDR3 is TGTGCCAGCTCACCTGGGGACCCCTCCACAGATACGCAGTATTTT.

To note about this clonotype: Sequence at one end of the junction differs from germline and may be a read error. The V call is TRBV9, the J call TRBJ1-1; D is undetermined. This CDR3 spans 13 amino acids. Germline V CDR1 and CDR2: SGDLS, YYNGEE. CDR3 sequence reads: CASSVAKNPEAFF. CDR3 coding DNA: TGTGCCAGCAGCGTAGCCAAGAACCCTGAAGCTTTCTTT.

The J gene is TRBJ2-6, the V gene TRBV2; no clear D gene. The CDR3 sequence is 15 residues long. The V end lost 3 bases, the J end lost 0 bases, and 6 bases lay between the germline ends. Germline V gene sequence: CDR1 SNHLY, CDR2 FYNNEI. The CDR3 reads CASSDSLSGANVLTF. The CDR3 coding sequence is TGTGCCAGCAGTGACAGCCTCTCTGGGGCCAACGTCCTGACTTTC.

This clonotype has only one observation. V usage is TRBV20-1 and J usage is TRBJ1-1, with a possible D match to TRBD1 (5 bases). The CDR3 runs 16 residues. Germline V lookup: CDR1 DFQATT, CDR2 SNEGSKA (reference sequence). V was pared by 0 bases and J by 4 bases, with 18 bases between. The CDR3 protein is CSARDRTRSMSTEAFF. Written as DNA, the CDR3 is TGCAGTGCTAGAGATCGGACAAGGTCGATGAGCACTGAAGCTTTCTTT.

The chain is built from TRBV3-1 and TRBJ2-3, with D uncertain. Trimming stripped 1 base from V and 6 bases from J, with 11 bases between. The V gene's germline CDR1 is LGHDT and CDR2 YNNKEL (reference sequence). This CDR3 spans 14 amino acids. CDR3 region: CASSQVVISDTQYF. In nucleotides, the CDR3 is TGTGCCAGCAGCCAAGTTGTGATCTCTGATACGCAGTATTTT.

This clonotype was picked up a small number of times. V is TRBV14 and J is TRBJ2-7; 7 nucleotides line up with TRBD1. Germline CDR1 SGHDN, CDR2 FVKESK. V was clipped by 0 bases and J by 6 bases; unmatched bases: 14. The CDR3 loop spans 17 amino acids. CDR3 DNA sequence: TGTGCCAGCAGCCAAGATCGAAAGGGGACAGTACGTCTCGAGCAGTACTTC. Its protein product is CASSQDRKGTVRLEQYF.

This clonotype was recorded at least ten times. This chain joins TRBV20-1 and TRBJ2-1; unclear D gene. V lost 3 bases and J 5 bases, leaving 2 bases between the germline ends. The CDR3 loop spans 10 amino acids. Germline V CDR1 and CDR2: DFQATT, SNEGSKA (reference sequence). In DNA form, the CDR3 reads TGCAGTGCTAGGGACAATGAGCAGTTCTTC. It codes for CSARDNEQFF.

This clonotype has a handful of counts. The gene calls are TRBV20-1 and TRBJ1-6; possibly TRBD1 for D (6 bases). V was clipped by 6 bases and J by 8 bases, with 14 bases between them. CDR3 length: 13 amino acids. CDR1 and CDR2 (germline): DFQATT, SNEGSKA (reference sequence). The CDR3 spells CSAIDRPYSPLHF. As DNA, the CDR3 is TGCAGTGCCATCGACAGGCCGTATTCACCCCTCCACTTT.

The V call is TRBV6-2 or TRBV6-3, the J call TRBJ2-1, with 10 bases aligning to TRBD2. Trimming cost V 8 bases and J 5 bases; bases outside gene matches: 3. The CDR3 loop spans 13 amino acids. Germline-derived CDR1 and CDR2 are MNHEY and SVGEGT. The CDR3 sequence: CASWTSGDNEQFF. CDR3 nucleotides: TGTGCCAGCTGGACTAGCGGTGACAATGAGCAGTTCTTC.

The chain is built from TRBV6-2 or TRBV6-3 and TRBJ2-1; D ambiguous. Germline-derived CDR1 and CDR2 are MNHEY and SVGEGT. The CDR3 runs to 15 residues. Trimming removed 7 bases from V and 3 bases from J, with 16 bases in between. The CDR3 bases are TGTGCCAGCACCCTAGTGGACGTCAACTACAATGAGCAGTTCTTC. The encoded protein is CASTLVDVNYNEQFF.